This passage covers 20 T cell receptor beta chains from one sample sequenced in a study of T cell responses to AZD1222 COVID-19 vaccine. Libraries were prepared by immunoSEQ multiplex PCR; TCRdb keeps only in-frame clonotypes and omits some of them. The sample yields approximately 67,000 clones, around 80% seen once. The sample here was peripheral blood, taken on day 0 of AZD1222 vaccination. The receptors shown here come from an adult in good health.

This chain connects TRBV5-4 to TRBJ2-7; the D is unclear. Germline V CDR1 and CDR2: SGHNT, YYREEE (reference sequence). V was cut by 4 bases and J by 6 bases, with 17 bases left in between. There are 14 residues in the CDR3. The CDR3 protein is CASSRDMKEGEQYF. In DNA form, the CDR3 reads TGTGCCAGCAGCCGAGACATGAAGGAAGGCGAGCAGTACTTC.

This chain uses TRBV11-2 with TRBJ1-1; no clear D. The CDR3 loop spans 16 amino acids. CDR1 is SGHAT and CDR2 is FQNNGV in the germline V gene. The V gene lost 2 bases and the J gene lost 5 bases, with 18 bases spanning the gap. DNA for the CDR3: TGTGCCAGCAGCTTAATCAGTGCCGATATGCGGACTGAAGCTTTCTTT. It codes for CASSLISADMRTEAFF.

This clone was seen a single time. V gene TRBV27 combines with J gene TRBJ2-7; D might be TRBD1 or TRBD2, each matching 7 bases. Trimming stripped 4 bases from V and 1 base from J, with 20 bases between. Germline assignment: CDR1 MNHEY and CDR2 SMNVEV (reference sequence). The CDR3 has 17 amino acids. The CDR3 DNA sequence: TGTGCCAGCAGTTCCCCCCAGGGGGGGAAAAATTCCTACGAGCAGTACTTC. It codes for CASSSPQGGKNSYEQYF.

This clone has just a few counts. The same CDR3 arises from other DNA sequences in this sample as well. The rearrangement links TRBV9 to TRBJ1-2, with TRBD1 identical over 10 bases. CDR1 SGDLS and CDR2 YYNGEE come from the germline V gene. This CDR3 region has 14 residues. J gave up 4 bases and V 4 bases, and 4 bases lay outside the gene matches. CDR3 nucleotides: TGTGCCAGCAGCCCCCGGACAGGGGGCTATGGCTACACCTTC. Amino acids: CASSPRTGGYGYTF.

This chain links TRBV3-1 (or the pseudogene TRBV3-2) with TRBJ2-5, with D perhaps TRBD1 (5 bases). Germline CDR1 is LGHDT and CDR2 is YNNKEL (reference sequence). The CDR3 is 14 residues long. Trimming took off 1 base at V and 1 base at J, with 7 bases between the two ends. The CDR3 protein is CASSQAQGQETQYF. The CDR3 DNA reads as TGTGCCAGCAGCCAAGCTCAGGGCCAAGAGACCCAGTACTTC.

The V gene is TRBV6-4, the J gene TRBJ1-6, with D possibly matching TRBD1 (5 bases). The CDR3 has 15 amino acids. The V and J ends lost 2 bases and 6 bases respectively, with 11 bases between them. Germline loops: CDR1 MRHNA, CDR2 SNTAGT. The chain's CDR3 is CASSDRAGSNSPLHF. DNA for the CDR3: TGTGCCAGCAGTGACAGGGCAGGGTCTAATTCACCCCTCCACTTT.

This clone turned up a few times. The chain is built from TRBV4-2 and TRBJ1-6; D unclear. The CDR3 totals 14 residues. The germline V gene encodes CDR1 LGHNA and CDR2 YNFKEQ. The V end lost 0 bases, the J end lost 13 bases, and 13 bases lay between the germline ends. In DNA form, the CDR3 reads TGTGCCAGCAGCCAAGACGATCCCCCTGGGCCCCTCCACTTT. It codes for CASSQDDPPGPLHF.

The genes are TRBV5-4 and TRBJ2-5; tentative D call: TRBD2 (5 bases). Per the germline V gene, CDR1 is SGHNT and CDR2 is YYREEE (reference sequence). The CDR3 runs 14 residues. V lost 4 bases and J lost 1, with 11 bases in between. The CDR3 DNA reads as TGTGCCAGCAGCCCCGGCGCGGGCCAAGAGACCCAGTACTTC. It codes for CASSPGAGQETQYF.

V is TRBV30 and J is TRBJ1-5, with 7 bases identical to TRBD1. The germline gives CDR1 GTSNPN, CDR2 SVGIG (reference sequence). V gave up 5 bases and J gave up 4 bases; unmatched junction bases: 5. The CDR3 is 13 amino acids. CDR3 nucleotides: TGTGCCTGGGCGGAGGGGGCTAATCAGCCCCAGCATTTT. Its translation is CAWAEGANQPQHF.

This sequence joins TRBV20-1 and TRBJ1-1; D is undetermined. V lost 6 bases, J lost 4 bases, and 9 bases lay in between. Germline V gene data show CDR1 as DFQATT and CDR2 as SNEGSKA (reference sequence). The CDR3 spans 11 residues. Here the CDR3 reads CSAPAGTEAFF. The CDR3 bases are TGCAGTGCCCCAGCCGGCACTGAAGCTTTCTTT.

The V call is TRBV27, the J call TRBJ1-5, with no clear D. This CDR3 contains 13 residues. Germline V gene data show CDR1 as MNHEY and CDR2 as SMNVEV (reference sequence). The V end was cut by 8 bases, the J end by 4 bases, with 12 bases between. CDR3 nucleotide sequence: TGTGCCAGCTCCCTCGGGATAAATCAGCCCCAGCATTTT. Its protein is CASSLGINQPQHF.

The V and J genes are TRBV2 and TRBJ2-1, with a weak D call TRBD2 (5 bases). The V and J ends lost 8 bases and 4 bases respectively, with 12 bases between them. CDR1 is SNHLY and CDR2 is FYNNEI in the germline V gene. CDR3 length equals 13 residues. The CDR3: CASGLATYNEQFF. In DNA form, the CDR3 reads TGTGCCAGCGGGCTAGCAACGTACAATGAGCAGTTCTTC.

The chain recombines TRBV11-3 with TRBJ1-1; D not resolved. The CDR3 covers 13 residues. V was trimmed by 0 bases and J by 2 bases, leaving 4 bases between them. Germline V gene data show CDR1 as SGHNT and CDR2 as YENEEA. Here the CDR3 reads CASSLDPNTEAFF. CDR3 DNA: TGTGCCAGCAGCTTAGACCCAAACACTGAAGCTTTCTTT.

The genes are TRBV5-1 and TRBJ2-3; 7 nucleotides align to TRBD2. The germline V gene encodes CDR1 SGHRS and CDR2 YFSETQ. The trim removed 4 bases at V and 6 bases at J, leaving 17 bases unmatched. The CDR3 has 17 amino acids. CDR3 bases: TGCGCCAGCAGCCGTGACCGGACGGGGGGTCTTGGGGATACGCAGTATTTT. Amino acids: CASSRDRTGGLGDTQYF.

The V gene is TRBV6-6, the J gene TRBJ1-2; TRBD1 matches 8 bases. The germline V gene has CDR1 MNHNY and CDR2 SVGAGI (reference sequence). The CDR3 spans 14 residues. The junction had 4 bases not matched to a gene; V was cut back by 4 bases and J by 3 bases. The DNA for the CDR3 is TGTGCCAGCAGTTTTGCGGACAGGGACTATGGCTACACCTTC. Amino acids: CASSFADRDYGYTF.

The CDR3 DNA is TGTGCCAGCAGTATAACAGAGTATGGCTACACCTTC. It encodes CASSITEYGYTF. V and J are TRBV28 and TRBJ1-2; D unclear. The CDR3 loop spans 12 amino acids. V lost 5 bases and J 5 bases, leaving 9 bases between the germline ends. Germline lookup yields CDR1 MDHEN and CDR2 SYDVKM.

The CDR3 region is CAWRLMNTQYF. The CDR3, as DNA: TGTGCCTGGAGACTCATGAATACGCAGTATTTT. The chain has TRBV30 and TRBJ2-3; the D is unclear. The CDR3 contains 11 residues. Germline CDR1 GTSNPN, CDR2 SVGIG (reference sequence). V gave up 3 bases and J gave up 7 bases, with 8 bases separating them.

The chain has TRBV7-9 and TRBJ1-1; D remains ambiguous. Germline-derived CDR1 and CDR2 are SEHNR and FQNEAQ (reference sequence). Trimming removed 10 bases from V and 8 bases from J, with 17 bases in between. This CDR3 contains 12 residues. The CDR3 protein is CAIPRTNGEAFF. The DNA for the CDR3 is TGTGCCATCCCTAGGACGAACGGAGAAGCTTTCTTT.

There are a few counts of this clone. V usage is TRBV5-6 and J usage is TRBJ1-2, with D unclear. CDR3 length: 16 amino acids. Germline V gene lookup returns CDR1 SGHDT and CDR2 YYEEEE. Trimming removed 0 bases at V and 5 bases at J, with 17 bases between. CDR3 in amino acids: CASSLGFRRAGYGYTF. The CDR3 DNA reads as TGTGCCAGCAGCTTGGGGTTTAGGAGGGCTGGATATGGCTACACCTTC.

The chain is built from TRBV20-1 and TRBJ2-7; 12 nucleotides align to TRBD2. This CDR3 region has 15 residues. V was clipped by 3 bases and J by 3 bases; unmatched bases: 6. CDR1 is DFQATT and CDR2 is SNEGSKA in the germline V gene (reference sequence). The CDR3 DNA sequence: TGCAGTGCTAGTCCACTAGCGGGAGGTCTCTACGAGCAGTACTTC. Translation: CSASPLAGGLYEQYF.